This paragraph covers one TCR beta chain sequence. No cognate antigen has been identified for it. The input lacks base qualities; no much larger clone sits a single base away. The germline V gene (reference sequence) gives CDR1 as LNHDA and CDR2 as SQIVND. Including the terminal cysteine and phenylalanine, the CDR3 comprises 15 residues. Only CDR3 DNA remains: 45 bases, in frame from the first base. After removal of 7 bases from V and 4 bases from J, the junction retains 5 bases not matched to a gene. Using the deep immunoSEQ assay, TCR CDR3 regions were amplified from genomic DNA by multiplex PCR. Extracted genomic DNA from each cell subset was distributed evenly across all wells of several immunoSEQ 96-well plates, and each plate was treated as a replicate. For sorted subsets, each replicate PCR was loaded with roughly 190 ng genomic DNA, equivalent to about 30,000 T cell genomes. Purified libraries were measured with a Qubit 3.0 fluorometer, size-checked on a Bioanalyzer 2100, and measured again with the KAPA Library Quantification kit. Every immunoSEQ 96-well plate was sequenced on a dedicated single-read 150-cycle Illumina NextSeq 550 flow cell. The original methods were these. The immunoSEQ output contained only junctional sequences without quality scores, so filtering could not match that applied to full-length reads. To assign V/J genes and CDR3, sequences were annotated against IMGT germline references using PyIR, a Python wrapper for IgBLAST v1.9. Reads were filtered out if the reads had weak V/J assignments (E-value above 1e-6), no CDR3, stop codons, out-of-frame junctions, or ambiguous translated residues. A V3J clonotype was defined by an identical inferred V gene, J gene, and CDR3 amino acid sequence. Percentage overlap between repertoires was calculated by dividing the number of shared unique clonotypes by the size of the smaller repertoire. Three approaches were used to assess repertoire richness: RTK rarefaction, the Chao1 estimator, and Recon v2.1 estimates of unobserved clonotypes. Generation probabilities for all TCRbeta clonotypes obtained by the gDNA method from four donors were computed using OLGA. Drawn from immuneACCESS, this table holds only the in-frame rearrangements with V and J called that TCRdb kept. Clones are partly lost; checked studies trace under half to an unresolved V gene and leave the rest unexplained. V, J and clone size are taken as reported in that table, and D and trimming were inferred from the DNA itself. The sample yields over a million clones; roughly 70% were counted once. The ten largest clones represent roughly 1.5% of the sample.

Healthy HIV-negative adults with no recently reported acute infections or vaccinations were included as donors. Only Caucasian adults living in Nashville, Tennessee, USA were represented among the donors. CD4+ T cells were enriched through magnetic negative selection, after which naive cells were positively selected on CD45RA and the remaining negative fraction served as the memory subset. After blood collection by leukapheresis, PBMCs were isolated using Ficoll-Histopaque density gradient centrifugation and then cryopreserved in the vapor phase of liquid nitrogen. Analytical flow cytometry was used to check the purity and quantity of every magnetically sorted T cell population. From each sorted fraction, genomic DNA was isolated and quantified by UV absorbance on a Nanodrop 2000c. This record belongs to a study of shared clonotypes between healthy human individuals (dated by TCRdb to between 2020 and 2021). Context from the whole study: The cohort comprised a couple of women and a few men aged 18 to 49 years. To estimate repertoire size and how much clonotypes are shared between individuals, the study performed deep sequencing of blood TCR repertoires from roughly five healthy adults. For each donor, three plates each were used for CD4 naive and CD4 memory, two plates were used for CD8 naive, and one plate was used for CD8 memory. To increase sequencing depth and limit assay-specific biases, TCR repertoire library preparation and sequencing were carried out by different laboratories using diverse techniques. Each donor's leukapheresis produced roughly between roughly 0.94 and 9.5 billion PBMCs.

Overall results and qualifications from the work: Sampling was restricted to blood, and TCR repertoires in tissue are likely to differ from TCR repertoires in blood. Based on pairwise subsampling, the degree of clonotype sharing among donors was expected to be affected by sequencing depth. Incomplete sequencing was indicated by rarefaction of sorted-subset datasets, despite the large sequencing depth. The small number of donors limited the genetic and exposure-history diversity represented. Approximately 5% of naive CD4, 3.5% of naive CD8, roughly 2.5% of memory CD4, and 0.4% of memory CD8 clonotypes were shared across several donors. Estimated clonotype richness was generally larger for naive than for memory subsets. Clonotypes shared by all four sorted-subset donors showed higher generation probabilities than non-shared clonotypes.

What was sequenced was memory CD4+ T cells sorted from blood. This specimen's cell subset or site label, per the study, means: CD45RA-negative fraction. The chain uses TRBV19 and TRBJ2-6; the central 9 bases match TRBD1. The TCR comes from a man aged 18 to 35 in good health. The CDR3: CASTGQGTGANVLTF. The DNA sequence reads TGTGCCAGTACTGGACAGGGGACAGGGGCCAACGTCCTGACTTTC.